The 18 T cell receptor beta chains below all came from one sample that was sequenced in a study of identical twins. TCRdb ran MiXCR on the 5' RACE reads and lists one entry per CDR3 protein. This sample carries 150,000 or so distinct CDR3 sequences, approximately 4% of them seen once, and the ten largest clones take 7.5% to 8.5%. Input material: memory T cells sorted from blood. These TCRs come from a young man in good health.

The sample holds many counts of this clonotype. This rearrangement joins TRBV27 to TRBJ2-1; 9 positions match TRBD2. With 2 bases clipped from V and 8 bases from J, the junction kept 7 bases outside the gene matches. CDR1 and CDR2 from the germline V gene are MNHEY and SMNVEV (reference sequence). The CDR3 is made up of 15 amino acids. The CDR3 nucleotides read TGTGCCAGCAGTTTAGTTCCTAGCGGGATATATGAGCAGTTCTTC. Protein sequence: CASSLVPSGIYEQFF.

The chain couples TRBV7-9 to TRBJ2-3; perhaps D is TRBD1 or TRBD2 (6 bases each). The V end was cut by 2 bases, the J end by 1 base, with 13 bases between. CDR3 length: 16 residues. Germline V gives CDR1 SEHNR, CDR2 FQNEAQ (reference sequence). The CDR3 DNA sequence: TGTGCCAGCAGCTTACTGGGGGGCAGAGGCACAGATACGCAGTATTTT. The encoded protein is CASSLLGGRGTDTQYF.

This clonotype was detected many times. This chain connects TRBV7-2 to TRBJ2-5, with D possibly being TRBD1 (5 bases). This CDR3 is built from 16 residues. Looked up from germline, CDR1 is SGHTA and CDR2 is FQGNSA. V was cut by 4 bases and J by 2 bases, with 17 bases left in between. CDR3 in DNA: TGTGCCAGCAGCTCCCAGGGTCGCCTTAGGCAAGAGACCCAGTACTTC. As protein: CASSSQGRLRQETQYF.

This clonotype has a count of ten or more. V usage is TRBV2 and J usage is TRBJ2-1, with 7 bases aligning to TRBD2. V lost 5 bases to trimming and J lost 11 bases; unmatched junction nucleotides: 9. Germline V gene lookup returns CDR1 SNHLY and CDR2 FYNNEI. The CDR3 sequence is 13 residues long. For the CDR3, the DNA is TGTGCCAGCAGTCTCGACCGGGACTACAAGCAGTTCTTC. As protein: CASSLDRDYKQFF.

In its sample, this clonotype was seen many times. V is TRBV27 and J is TRBJ2-7; 7 nucleotides match TRBD2. The V gene's germline CDR1 is MNHEY and CDR2 SMNVEV (reference sequence). V was clipped by 0 bases and J by 2 bases; unmatched bases: 7. CDR3 length equals 16 residues. This CDR3 is CASSLSEGRGAYEQYF. The CDR3, as DNA: TGTGCCAGCAGTTTATCGGAGGGGAGGGGCGCCTACGAGCAGTACTTC.

Ten or more counts support this clonotype. CDR3 DNA sequence: TGTGCCTCGAGAGGGGGGACAGGGTACAATCAGCCCCAGCATTTT. Amino acid sequence: CASRGGTGYNQPQHF. This sequence joins TRBV28 and TRBJ1-5; 9 bases fit TRBD1. CDR1 and CDR2 from the germline V gene are MDHEN and SYDVKM. V trimming: 11 bases; J trimming: 3 bases; junction bases outside the gene matches: 11. This CDR3 spans 15 amino acids.

The chain combines TRBV19 with TRBJ2-1; 7 nucleotides match TRBD2. Trimming took 5 bases from V and 7 from J; bases not matched to a gene: 11. Germline V gene data show CDR1 as LNHDA and CDR2 as SQIVND (reference sequence). CDR3 length: 15 residues. The CDR3 nucleotides are TGTGCCAGTAGTTCCCCCGGGGGGTTTCTTAATGAGCAGTTCTTC. It yields the protein CASSSPGGFLNEQFF.

This clonotype was detected many times. The CDR3 loop is CASSPLSATGELFF. CDR3 bases: TGCGCCAGCAGCCCTCTAAGTGCCACCGGGGAGCTGTTTTTT. The chain links TRBV5-1 to TRBJ2-2; D not certain. Per the germline V gene, CDR1 is SGHRS and CDR2 is YFSETQ. This CDR3 comprises 14 residues. V lost 4 bases, J lost 4 bases, and 11 bases lay in between.

This clonotype was detected many times. CDR3 coding DNA: TGTGCCAGCAGCCCCGGACTAGCGATCAACAATGAGCAGTTCTTC. Encoded protein: CASSPGLAINNEQFF. The chain couples TRBV12-3 or TRBV12-4 to TRBJ2-1; TRBD2 matches at 9 bases. This CDR3 region has 15 residues. Unmatched junction bases numbered 8, after V lost 6 bases and J lost 5 bases.

In its sample, this clonotype was seen many times. The V call is TRBV29-1, the J call TRBJ1-2; 9 bases agree with TRBD1. Germline trimming cut 7 bases from V and 1 base from J; bases unmatched to any gene: 7. In germline, CDR1 is SQVTM, CDR2 ANQGSEA. CDR3 length: 14 amino acids. CDR3 region: CSAAGQGHNYGYTF. CDR3 in DNA: TGCAGCGCCGCGGGACAGGGACATAACTATGGCTACACCTTC.

This clonotype was recorded at least ten times. The chain joins TRBV5-1 to TRBJ2-2, with D unresolved. The CDR3 length is 13 residues. The ends were cut back, 2 bases at V and 7 bases at J, with 9 bases in the middle. Per the germline V gene, CDR1 is SGHRS and CDR2 is YFSETQ. CDR3 DNA: TGCGCCAGCAGCTTTAGTACAGACGGGGAGCTGTTTTTT. As protein: CASSFSTDGELFF.

This clonotype was seen repeatedly, ten times or more. Here the CDR3 DNA reads TGCGCCAGCAGCCGGGTCGATGAAGAGACCCAGTACTTC. It yields the protein CASSRVDEETQYF. The chain uses TRBV4-1 and TRBJ2-5; D gene ambiguous. This CDR3 is 13 amino acids long. V lost 4 bases and J 3 bases, leaving 9 bases between the germline ends. Germline loops: CDR1 MGHRA, CDR2 YSYEKL.

This clonotype was observed at least ten times. The V call is TRBV12-3 or TRBV12-4, the J call TRBJ1-1; maybe TRBD1 (5 bases). Trimming pared 3 bases from V and 4 bases from J, leaving 12 bases between. The CDR3 runs to 14 residues. For the CDR3, the DNA is TGTGCCAGCAGTTTCGGGGGTTCAGTCACTGAAGCTTTCTTT. Its protein product is CASSFGGSVTEAFF.

Only a few counts were recorded for this clonotype. The rearrangement joins TRBV2 to TRBJ1-5, with no clear D. This CDR3 has 12 amino acids. Trimming took off 3 bases at V and 7 bases at J, with 7 bases between the two ends. The germline gives CDR1 SNHLY, CDR2 FYNNEI. The CDR3 DNA is TGTGCCAGCAGTGAGGAGGGCCAGCCCCAGCATTTT. It encodes CASSEEGQPQHF.

In this sample, this clonotype turned up many times. CDR3 sequence reads: CATSDSSGTGENGYTF. CDR3 nucleotide sequence: TGTGCCACCAGTGACTCTTCCGGGACAGGGGAGAACGGCTACACCTTC. The rearrangement uses TRBV24-1 and TRBJ1-2; 10 bases are shared with TRBD1. The trim removed 4 bases at V and 8 bases at J, leaving 12 bases unmatched. Germline lookup yields CDR1 KGHDR and CDR2 SFDVKD. CDR3 size: 16 residues.

This clonotype was counted a few times. The chain is built from TRBV4-2 and TRBJ2-7, with 7 positions matching TRBD2. The CDR3 runs 15 residues. V was pared by 4 bases and J by 2 bases, with 8 bases of the junction left unmatched. Germline lookup yields CDR1 LGHNA and CDR2 YNFKEQ. The CDR3 loop is CASSPGRGSAYEQYF. The CDR3 nucleotides are TGTGCCAGCAGCCCTGGGCGCGGGAGTGCCTACGAGCAGTACTTC.

This clonotype was counted many times. The V and J genes are TRBV5-1 and TRBJ1-3; D not certain. Trimming took off 2 bases at V and 0 bases at J, with 12 bases between the two ends. CDR1 is SGHRS and CDR2 is YFSETQ in the germline V gene. This CDR3 contains 16 residues. CDR3 region: CASSFGDSRSGNTIYF. As DNA, the CDR3 is TGCGCCAGCAGCTTTGGCGACTCCCGCTCTGGAAACACCATATATTTT.

This clonotype was recorded at least ten times. The V call is TRBV5-1, the J call TRBJ2-4; 10 nucleotides align to TRBD2. Germline lookup yields CDR1 SGHRS and CDR2 YFSETQ. J was trimmed by 1 base and V by 0 bases; bases with no gene match: 1. The CDR3 has 16 amino acids. CDR3 nucleotides: TGCGCCAGCAGCTTGGAGACTAGCGGGGCCAAAAACATTCAGTACTTC. The encoded protein is CASSLETSGAKNIQYF.